Described below is a single T cell receptor (beta chain) sequence and its context. What it binds is unknown. Time point reported: week 5, during vaccination. Mutant IDH1 20-mer peptide, at 300 ug, made up each vaccine dose, with topical imiquimod. Libraries were prepared by immunoSEQ multiplex PCR; TCRdb keeps only in-frame clonotypes and omits some of them. The sample lists about 58,000 clones; around 80% were seen once. The V gene lost 6 bases and the J gene lost 3 bases, with 12 bases spanning the gap. The CDR3 loop spans 14 amino acids. CDR1 and CDR2 (germline): MNHEY, SVGAGI. This sample stems from a study of a mutant IDH1 vaccine in newly diagnosed glioma. About the research overall: Eight vaccinations went to patients in weeks 1, 3, 5, 7, 11, 15, 19, 23. Receipt of radiotherapy, temozolomide, or both preceded the study, and most received both.

The receptor comes from a woman in her forties or fifties with glioma. This chain links TRBV6-5 with TRBJ1-5; maybe TRBD1 (5 bases). The specimen was PBMCs, collected from a glioma patient whose treatment included an IDH1 peptide vaccine. CDR3 loop: CASSSTAPNQPQHF. The CDR3 nucleotides read TGTGCCAGCAGCTCGACAGCACCCAATCAGCCCCAGCATTTT.